This T cell receptor beta chain stems from a study of shared clonotypes between healthy human individuals. Study conclusions and caveats: A small donor pool kept down the genetic and exposure-history diversity that was represented.

Note on this clone: Its cognate antigen is unknown.

Between the trimmed V and J ends, which lost 2 bases and 3 bases, there was a span of 14 bases. This CDR3 is 15 amino acids long. The germline gives CDR1 MGHRA, CDR2 YSYEKL. Repertoires were generated with immunoSEQ multiplex PCR, while TCRdb's copy carries only in-frame clones and drops some. The sample lists about 2,500,000 clones, around nine tenths occurring once. The specimen was naive CD4+ T cells sorted from blood. Subset of the sample: CD45RA+ positively selected. This TCR was recovered from a man aged 18-30 years in good health. The chain couples TRBV4-1 to TRBJ2-7; D might be TRBD1 (6 bases). CDR3 in DNA: TGCGCCAGCAGCCAAATACGTAACAGGGTCTACGAGCAGTACTTC. It yields the protein CASSQIRNRVYEQYF.